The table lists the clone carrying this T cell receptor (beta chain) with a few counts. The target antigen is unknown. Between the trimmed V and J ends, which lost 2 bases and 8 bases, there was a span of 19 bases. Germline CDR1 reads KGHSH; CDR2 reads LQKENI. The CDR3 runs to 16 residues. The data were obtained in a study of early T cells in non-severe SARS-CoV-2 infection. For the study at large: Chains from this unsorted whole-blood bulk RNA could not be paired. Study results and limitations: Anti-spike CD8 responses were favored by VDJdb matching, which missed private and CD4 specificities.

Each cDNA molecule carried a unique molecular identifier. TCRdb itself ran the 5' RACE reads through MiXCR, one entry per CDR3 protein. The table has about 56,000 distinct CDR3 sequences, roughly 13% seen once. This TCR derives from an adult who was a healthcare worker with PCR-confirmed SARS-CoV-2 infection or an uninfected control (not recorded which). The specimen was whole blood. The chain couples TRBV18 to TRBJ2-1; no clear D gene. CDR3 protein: CASSPSRAPGLDEQFF. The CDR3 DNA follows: TGTGCCAGCTCACCAAGCCGGGCCCCCGGTTTGGATGAGCAGTTCTTC. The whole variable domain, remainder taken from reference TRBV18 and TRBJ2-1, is NAGVMQNPRHLVRRRGQEARLRCSPMKGHSHVYWYRQLPEEGLKFMVYLQKENIIDESGMPKERFSAEFPKEGPSILRIQQVVRGDSAAYFCASSPSRAPGLDEQFFGPGTRLTVL.